The T cell receptor beta chain under discussion was sequenced for a study of blood T cell repertoires in COVID-19. Across the study: The United States, Italy and Spain supplied acute and convalescent COVID-19 samples. From T cells, B-cell-depleted T cells, or PBMCs came the material, which was cDNA or gDNA.

This clone was detected only once. In the source study's methods: Counts of nucleated cells, estimated from reference gene primer amplification, were obtained. Some clones are missing from TCRdb's copy, which holds only in-frame ones; the method was immunoSEQ multiplex PCR. V and J calls and clone size are as listed in that table; D and trimming were resolved from the DNA. The table lists about 120,000 clones, just over 85% of them singletons, with 0.88% in the top ten. There are 13 residues in the CDR3. The V and J ends lost 4 bases and 7 bases, in that order; junction bases with no gene match: 3. CDR1 MDHEN and CDR2 SYDVKM come from the germline V gene.

V and J are TRBV28 and TRBJ1-2; 10 nucleotides align to TRBD1. Input material: peripheral blood. This clonotype was obtained from a woman aged 50 to 60 with active or convalescent COVID-19. Here the CDR3 reads CASSSTGGSGYTF. The CDR3, as DNA: TGTGCCAGCAGTTCGACAGGGGGCTCTGGCTACACCTTC.